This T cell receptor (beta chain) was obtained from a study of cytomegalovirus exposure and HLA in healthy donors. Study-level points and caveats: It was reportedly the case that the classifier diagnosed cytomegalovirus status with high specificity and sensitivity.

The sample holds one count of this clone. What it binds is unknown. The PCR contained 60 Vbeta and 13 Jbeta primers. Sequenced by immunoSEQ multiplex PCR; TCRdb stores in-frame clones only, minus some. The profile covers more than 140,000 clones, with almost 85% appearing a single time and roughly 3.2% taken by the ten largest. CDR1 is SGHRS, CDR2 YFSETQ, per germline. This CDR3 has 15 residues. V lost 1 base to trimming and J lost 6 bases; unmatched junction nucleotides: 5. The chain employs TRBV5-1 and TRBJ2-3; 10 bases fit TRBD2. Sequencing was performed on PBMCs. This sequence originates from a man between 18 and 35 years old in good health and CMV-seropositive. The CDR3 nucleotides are TGCGCCAGCAGCTTGTCTCTAGCGGGAGATGATACGCAGTATTTT. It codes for CASSLSLAGDDTQYF.